Listed below are T cell receptor beta chains from one sample, sequenced in a study of T cell repertoires in cytomegalovirus infection. TCRdb ran MiXCR on the reads and lists one entry per CDR3 protein. Of roughly 76,000 distinct CDR3 sequences in the sample, approximately 3.7% were seen once. The source material was PBMCs. These receptors were taken from a human donor in good health (CMV status not recorded). Some clones in this sample may be carry-over from other donors' samples. Each CDR3 is given with its conserved first and last residue. A D gene is named only where the DNA matches it firmly. Size is stated as once, few, many or a size class.

cdr3_length	v_call	clone_size	d_call	j_call	cdr3_aa	cdr3_nt
16	TRBV4-3	many	-	TRBJ1-2	CASSHGGEADFNGYTF	TGCGCCAGCAGCCATGGGGGGGAAGCCGATTTCAATGGCTACACCTTC
15	TRBV6-2/TRBV6-3	many	TRBD2	TRBJ2-5	CASSPGTSLSETQYF	TGTGCCAGCAGCCCCGGGACTAGCCTTTCGGAGACCCAGTACTTC
13	TRBV29-1	many	-	TRBJ1-2	CSAGETWGYGYTF	TGCAGCGCGGGAGAAACTTGGGGCTATGGCTACACCTTC
13	TRBV9	many	-	TRBJ2-1	CASSVGSYNEQFF	TGTGCCAGCAGCGTAGGGTCCTACAATGAGCAGTTCTTC
14	TRBV24-1	many	-	TRBJ2-7	CATSDFRAAMGQYF	TGTGCCACCAGTGATTTTAGGGCAGCGATGGGGCAGTACTTC
13	TRBV6-6	many	-	TRBJ1-2	CASLGAPNYGYTF	TGTGCCAGCCTAGGAGCCCCTAACTATGGCTACACCTTC
14	TRBV7-2	many	-	TRBJ2-3	CASSPGQITDTQYF	TGTGCCAGCAGCCCTGGACAGATCACAGATACGCAGTATTTT
14	TRBV4-1	many	-	TRBJ1-6	CASSQGGGNSPLHF	TGCGCCAGCAGCCAAGGGGGAGGGAATTCACCCCTCCACTTT
14	TRBV20-1	many	-	TRBJ1-1	CSARGWGVDTEAFF	TGCAGTGCTAGAGGGTGGGGGGTAGACACTGAAGCTTTCTTT
15	TRBV9	many	TRBD2	TRBJ2-1	CASSLSGGTHNEQFF	TGTGCCAGCAGCTTAAGCGGGGGGACCCACAATGAGCAGTTCTTC
15	TRBV7-2	many	TRBD2	TRBJ2-2	CASSLRGGPGGELFF	TGTGCCAGCAGCTTACGGGGGGGCCCGGGCGGGGAGCTGTTTTTT
12	TRBV30	many	-	TRBJ1-2	CAWSGMGFGYTF	TGTGCCTGGAGTGGCATGGGTTTCGGCTACACCTTC
13	TRBV12-3/TRBV12-4	many	-	TRBJ2-7	CASGWGHPYEQYF	TGTGCCAGCGGGTGGGGACACCCATACGAGCAGTACTTC
17	TRBV11-2	many	-	TRBJ1-6	CASSPRAYSDVNSPLHF	TGTGCCAGCAGCCCGAGGGCATATTCCGACGTTAATTCACCCCTCCACTTT
17	TRBV18	many	TRBD1	TRBJ2-7	CASSPNIGQGALYEQYF	TGTGCCAGCTCACCGAACATTGGACAGGGGGCTCTATACGAGCAGTACTTC
16	TRBV7-2	many	-	TRBJ1-1	CASSLGRLQKRGEAFF	TGTGCCAGCAGCTTAGGTCGACTCCAAAAAAGAGGAGAAGCTTTCTTT
15	TRBV7-2	many	-	TRBJ2-7	CASSLIIGQTSEQYF	TGTGCCAGCAGCTTAATTATTGGACAAACGAGTGAGCAGTACTTC
14	TRBV5-5	many	TRBD1	TRBJ2-1	CVSSPGAGGDEQFF	TGTGTCAGCAGCCCAGGGGCAGGGGGCGATGAGCAGTTCTTC
16	TRBV7-2	many	TRBD1	TRBJ1-5	CASSFTGTGANQPQHF	TGTGCCAGCAGCTTCACCGGGACAGGGGCCAATCAGCCCCAGCATTTT
13	TRBV4-2	many	-	TRBJ1-5	CASSQASNQPQHF	TGTGCCAGCAGCCAGGCTAGCAATCAGCCCCAGCATTTT
16	TRBV11-2	many	TRBD1	TRBJ1-2	CASSLEQGPRNYGYTF	TGTGCCAGCAGCTTAGAACAGGGGCCAAGGAACTATGGCTACACCTTC
16	TRBV7-3	many	TRBD1	TRBJ2-3	CASSTQGATSTDTQYF	TGTGCCAGCAGTACTCAGGGGGCTACTAGCACAGATACGCAGTATTTT
11	TRBV6-8	many	TRBD2	TRBJ2-5	CASGGGETQYF	TGTGCCAGCGGGGGGGGGGAGACCCAGTACTTC
14	TRBV6-2/TRBV6-3	many	TRBD1	TRBJ2-7	CASKQDRSRYEQYF	TGTGCCAGCAAACAGGACAGGAGTAGGTACGAGCAGTACTTC
15	TRBV18	many	-	TRBJ1-5	CASSPVAGQYQPQHF	TGTGCCAGCTCACCGGTGGCAGGCCAGTATCAGCCCCAGCATTTT
15	TRBV18	many	-	TRBJ1-2	CASSPFGGAQGGYTF	TGTGCCAGCTCACCCTTCGGGGGAGCGCAGGGAGGCTACACCTTC
14	TRBV6-2/TRBV6-3	many	-	TRBJ1-5	CASSYSGGKQPQHF	TGTGCCAGCAGTTACTCCGGGGGGAAACAGCCCCAGCATTTT
14	TRBV27	many	-	TRBJ2-3	CASTFRDRTDTQYF	TGTGCCAGCACATTCAGGGACCGCACAGATACGCAGTATTTT
16	TRBV7-2	many	-	TRBJ2-4	CASSPQGRQAKNIQYF	TGTGCCAGCAGCCCTCAGGGCAGGCAAGCCAAAAACATTCAGTACTTC
15	TRBV15	many	TRBD1	TRBJ1-3	CATAEGTVSGNTIYF	TGTGCCACCGCGGAAGGGACAGTGTCTGGAAACACCATATATTTT
13	TRBV28	many	-	TRBJ2-7	CASSLGSSYEQYF	TGTGCCAGCAGTTTAGGTTCATCCTACGAGCAGTACTTC
18	TRBV7-2	many	TRBD2	TRBJ2-5	CASRSASSGGTIQETQYF	TGTGCCAGCAGGAGCGCGTCTAGCGGGGGGACAATTCAAGAGACCCAGTACTTC
13	TRBV7-2	many	-	TRBJ1-6	CASSLNPNSPLHF	TGTGCCAGCAGCTTAAATCCTAATTCACCCCTCCACTTT
15	TRBV12-3/TRBV12-4	many	-	TRBJ1-1	CASSLRRGWNTEAFF	TGTGCCAGCAGTTTAAGGAGGGGATGGAACACTGAAGCTTTCTTT
13	TRBV7-2	many	TRBD1	TRBJ1-1	CASSSNRGYEAFF	TGTGCCAGCAGCTCAAACAGGGGCTATGAAGCTTTCTTT
13	TRBV19	many	-	TRBJ1-3	CASGSSHGNTIYF	TGTGCCAGCGGCAGCAGCCACGGAAACACCATATATTTT
12	TRBV7-9	many	-	TRBJ1-4	CASSLTGSRLFF	TGTGCCAGCAGCTTAACAGGCTCGCGTCTGTTTTTT
14	TRBV30	many	-	TRBJ2-3	CAWSWGVGGDTQYF	TGTGCCTGGAGTTGGGGGGTCGGGGGAGATACGCAGTATTTT
17	TRBV7-9	many	-	TRBJ2-6	CASSLGGESSGANVLTF	TGTGCCAGCAGCTTAGGGGGGGAGAGCTCTGGGGCCAACGTCCTGACTTTC
15	TRBV12-3/TRBV12-4	many	-	TRBJ2-3	CASSLRGSRTDTQYF	TGTGCCAGCAGTTTAAGAGGATCCCGCACAGATACGCAGTATTTT
16	TRBV28	many	-	TRBJ1-1	CASSLMSKQFNTEAFF	TGTGCCAGCAGTTTAATGTCGAAGCAGTTTAACACTGAAGCTTTCTTT
18	TRBV5-6	many	TRBD2	TRBJ2-1	CASSLVAGGGADYNEQFF	TGTGCCAGCAGCTTGGTGGCGGGCGGGGGGGCTGACTACAATGAGCAGTTCTTC
17	TRBV4-1	many	-	TRBJ1-3	CASSQETSGFSGNTIYF	TGCGCCAGCAGCCAAGAAACTTCAGGGTTCTCTGGAAACACCATATATTTT
15	TRBV7-3	many	TRBD1	TRBJ1-2	CASSPGQGANYGYTF	TGTGCCAGCAGCCCCGGACAGGGGGCTAACTATGGCTACACCTTC
14	TRBV7-2	many	-	TRBJ1-6	CASSLGTTGSPLHF	TGTGCCAGCAGCCTAGGAACCACCGGATCACCCCTCCACTTT
14	TRBV7-2	many	TRBD1	TRBJ2-7	CASSTGGMIGEQYF	TGTGCCAGCAGCACAGGGGGCATGATTGGCGAGCAGTACTTC
12	TRBV7-2	many	-	TRBJ2-3	CASSYSTDTQYF	TGTGCCAGCAGCTATAGCACAGATACGCAGTATTTT